Listed below are T cell receptor beta chains from one sample, sequenced in a study of blood T cell repertoires in COVID-19. This table comes from immunoSEQ multiplex PCR, and its TCRdb copy is limited to in-frame clones, with some not included. The table lists approximately 300,000 clones, roughly 90% of them singletons, with about 2.2% in the top ten. The sequenced sample consisted of peripheral blood. These receptors all come from a woman in her fifties or sixties who had recovered from COVID-19. Both conserved end residues are part of each CDR3. A D gene is named only where the DNA matches it firmly. Clone size is shown for a subset of rows, as once, few, many or a class of expanded clone.

12,NA,NA,TRBV30,TRBJ1-1,TGTGCCTGGAGTGTTTCAGACACTGAAGCTTTCTTT,CAWSVSDTEAFF
13,many,NA,TRBV6-2/TRBV6-3,TRBJ1-1,TGTGCCAGCAGTTACTCGAGCGGTACACGAGCTTTCTTT,CASSYSSGTRAFF
13,NA,NA,TRBV30,TRBJ1-5,TGTGCCTGCCAGGGACAACCTAATCAGCCCCAGCATTTT,CACQGQPNQPQHF
16,NA,NA,TRBV10-3,TRBJ1-5,TGTGCCATCAGTGTCAGCAGGGATCTTAGCAATCAGCCCCAGCATTTT,CAISVSRDLSNQPQHF
14,NA,TRBD1,TRBV6-1,TRBJ2-5,TGTGCCAGCAGTGAGGCTACAGGGGTAGAGACCCAGTACTTC,CASSEATGVETQYF
16,once,NA,TRBV7-2,TRBJ2-7,TGTGCCAGCAGCCCTGGTCTTGGGCAGGGTGGCTACGAGCAGTACTTC,CASSPGLGQGGYEQYF
13,many,TRBD1,TRBV18,TRBJ2-7,TGTGCCAGCTCACTTGACAGGGTGCTCGAGCAGTACTTC,CASSLDRVLEQYF
14,NA,NA,TRBV28,TRBJ2-7,TGTGCCAGCTTTGGTTCGGGAGCCTCCCACGAGCAGTACTTC,CASFGSGASHEQYF
13,NA,NA,TRBV2,TRBJ1-2,TGTGCCCGCCCGCGGGAGGGAAACTATGGCTACACCTTC,CARPREGNYGYTF
14,NA,TRBD1,TRBV6-5,TRBJ1-1,TGTGCCAGCCTACAGGGGTACATGAACACTGAAGCTTTCTTT,CASLQGYMNTEAFF
18,NA,NA,TRBV7-9,TRBJ2-6,TGTGCCAGCAGCGACTCCGGTAGGAGCCTCTCTGGGGCCAACGTCCTGACTTTC,CASSDSGRSLSGANVLTF
15,NA,TRBD2,TRBV3-1/TRBV3-2,TRBJ2-7,TGTGCCAGGAGACTCCGGGGGGGGAGCTCCTACGAGCAGTACTTC,CARRLRGGSSYEQYF
14,NA,NA,TRBV12-5,TRBJ2-2,TGTGCTAGTGCCCTCCCCAGTGACACCGGGGAGCTGTTTTTT,CASALPSDTGELFF
13,NA,NA,TRBV6-5,TRBJ2-7,TGTGCCAGCAGTTACTCGACAGCGTCCAGGCAGTACTTC,CASSYSTASRQYF
15,NA,NA,TRBV7-9,TRBJ1-5,TGTGCCAGCAGCTTCTCCGGTCAGGGCAATCAGCCCCAGCATTTT,CASSFSGQGNQPQHF
11,NA,NA,TRBV6-6,TRBJ1-1,TGTGCCAGCAGGACGGGGGGCAAAGCTTTCTTT,CASRTGGKAFF
12,NA,NA,TRBV5-6,TRBJ2-1,TGTGCCAGCAGCTTAGGCGGCAATGAGCAGTTCTTC,CASSLGGNEQFF
16,NA,NA,TRBV13,TRBJ2-2,TGTGCCAGCAGCTTCGCGGGGAGGCGTGAGACCGGGGAGCTGTTTTTT,CASSFAGRRETGELFF
13,NA,NA,TRBV2,TRBJ2-7,TGTGCCAGCAGTGAAGGGGGGCTTTACGAGCAGTACTTC,CASSEGGLYEQYF
15,few,TRBD2,TRBV30,TRBJ2-2,TGTGCCGGACAAGACGGCGGGGGGAACACCGGGGAGCTGTTTTTT,CAGQDGGGNTGELFF
16,NA,TRBD1,TRBV7-9,TRBJ1-1,TGTGCCAGCAGCCTTCGACAGGGGGTACCGAACACTGAAGCTTTCTTT,CASSLRQGVPNTEAFF
15,NA,TRBD1,TRBV30,TRBJ2-3,TGTGCCAGAAAAGGTGACAGGGGAGTCGGGAATACGCAGTATTTT,CARKGDRGVGNTQYF
16,NA,NA,TRBV11-2,TRBJ1-1,TGTGCCAGCAGCCCTCCGGGCGGGTGGGGGAACACTGAAGCTTTCTTT,CASSPPGGWGNTEAFF
16,NA,NA,TRBV14,TRBJ2-5,TGTGCCAGCAGCCCATGGACAGCCTCGTACCAAGAGACCCAGTACTTC,CASSPWTASYQETQYF
16,NA,NA,TRBV7-6,TRBJ1-5,TGTGCCAGCAGCCCAGATATGGCAGCCGCGGGTCAGCCCCAGCATTTT,CASSPDMAAAGQPQHF
15,NA,TRBD1,TRBV5-4,TRBJ1-1,TGTGCCAGCAGCTTGGGGCTGGGACAGGGGACTGAAGCTTTCTTT,CASSLGLGQGTEAFF
15,NA,NA,TRBV4-3,TRBJ1-5,TGCGCCAGCAGCCAAGGGGACGGGACTGATCAGCCCCAGCATTTT,CASSQGDGTDQPQHF
12,few,NA,TRBV19,TRBJ1-2,TGTGCCAGTAGGAAGCAGGGCTATGGCTACACCTTC,CASRKQGYGYTF
14,NA,TRBD1,TRBV6-5,TRBJ1-5,TGTGCCAGCCGGACAGGGGGCGCCAACCAGCCCCAGCATTTT,CASRTGGANQPQHF
18,NA,NA,TRBV7-7,TRBJ1-2,TGTGCTAGCAGCTTAGAGACCCACTCGGGACAAAAGTACTATGGCTACACCTTC,CASSLETHSGQKYYGYTF
14,once,NA,TRBV11-2,TRBJ1-1,TGTGCCAGCAGCCTTTGGGGGCAACCCACTGAAGCTTTCTTT,CASSLWGQPTEAFF
15,once,TRBD1,TRBV6-6,TRBJ1-4,TGTGCCAGCAGTTACTCTGACAGGGGGAATGAAAAACTGTTTTTT,CASSYSDRGNEKLFF
12,NA,NA,TRBV12-3/TRBV12-4,TRBJ1-1,TGTGCCAGCAGCAGGGGAAACACTGAAGCTTTCTTT,CASSRGNTEAFF
13,NA,NA,TRBV11-1,TRBJ1-1,TGTGCCAGCAGCTTAGTGTCGGACACTGAAGCTTTCTTT,CASSLVSDTEAFF
13,NA,NA,TRBV2,TRBJ1-1,TGTGCCAGCAGCCTGGGCAGGGACACTGAAGCTTTCTTT,CASSLGRDTEAFF
13,NA,TRBD1,TRBV5-1,TRBJ2-7,TGCGCCAGCAGCTTGGGGGACAGGCGCGAGCAGTACTTC,CASSLGDRREQYF
16,NA,NA,TRBV15,TRBJ1-1,TGTGCCACCAGCAGAGATCCCATTGACAGGAACACTGAAGCTTTCTTT,CATSRDPIDRNTEAFF
11,once,NA,TRBV20-1,TRBJ2-1,TGCAGTGCTAGAGGCGCTAGCGAGGTGTTCTTC,CSARGASEVFF
14,NA,NA,TRBV30,TRBJ1-2,TGTGCCTGGAGCCCCAGGGTTAGGAGCTATGGCTACACCTTC,CAWSPRVRSYGYTF
15,NA,NA,TRBV6-5,TRBJ1-5,TGTGCCAGCAAAACGGGGGAGAGGCGCAATCAGCCCCAGCATTTT,CASKTGERRNQPQHF
15,NA,TRBD2,TRBV4-3,TRBJ2-1,TGCGCCAGCAGCCAAGGCTGGACTAGCCGCAATGAGCAGTTCTTC,CASSQGWTSRNEQFF
20,NA,NA,TRBV6-1,TRBJ1-2,TGTGCCAGCAGTGAAGCTTGGGGCAGGGGATTAACGACGATAAACTATGGCTACACCTTC,CASSEAWGRGLTTINYGYTF
15,few,TRBD1,TRBV9,TRBJ1-2,TGTGCCAGCAGCGTAGAGGACAGGGTGGGCTATGGCTACACCTTC,CASSVEDRVGYGYTF
14,NA,NA,TRBV4-3,TRBJ1-1,TGCGCCAGCAGCCAAGGAAGGAGGGACACTGAAGCTTTCTTT,CASSQGRRDTEAFF
17,NA,TRBD1,TRBV4-2,TRBJ1-2,TGTGCCAGCAGCCAAGGTCCCGGGACAGGGGACTCCGGGGGCTACACCTTC,CASSQGPGTGDSGGYTF
16,NA,TRBD2,TRBV9,TRBJ2-1,TGTGCCAGCAGCGCAAGAGGACTAGCGTCGACGCGCGAGCAGTTCTTC,CASSARGLASTREQFF
17,NA,TRBD2,TRBV3-1/TRBV3-2,TRBJ2-5,TGTGCCAGCAGCCAGGGGGGGCTAGCGGGAGCGGTAGAGACCCAGTACTTC,CASSQGGLAGAVETQYF
14,once,TRBD1,TRBV5-1,TRBJ1-1,TGCGCCAGCAGCTTGGGAGGGGGCGAGACTGAAGCTTTCTTT,CASSLGGGETEAFF
13,NA,NA,TRBV5-4,TRBJ1-1,TGTGCCAGCAGCTTGAAAGGGGCTACTCAAGCTTTCTTT,CASSLKGATQAFF
17,once,NA,TRBV4-2,TRBJ1-4,TGTGCCAGCAGCCAGCGGGCGTGGGAGGGGCGCAGGGAAAAACTGTTTTTT,CASSQRAWEGRREKLFF
15,NA,TRBD1,TRBV4-2,TRBJ1-5,TGTGCCAGCAGCCAAGATCCAGGGGGCGATCAGCCCCAGCATTTT,CASSQDPGGDQPQHF
18,NA,TRBD1,TRBV4-3,TRBJ1-3,TGCGCCAGCAGCCAAGAGGTACAGGGGAGTAAGTACGGAAACACCATATATTTT,CASSQEVQGSKYGNTIYF
12,few,NA,TRBV2,TRBJ2-7,TGTGCCAGCAATACTAGGGTCTCCGAGCAGTACTTC,CASNTRVSEQYF
14,NA,TRBD1,TRBV18,TRBJ2-2,TGTGCCAGCTCAGGGACAGAGAACACCGGGGAGCTGTTTTTT,CASSGTENTGELFF
16,NA,TRBD1,TRBV5-1,TRBJ2-2,TGCGCCAGCAGCCCGGCGGGACAGGGGTACACCGGGGAGCTGTTTTTT,CASSPAGQGYTGELFF
13,many,NA,TRBV6-1,TRBJ1-1,TGTGCCAGCAGTGAAGGTGGCAGGAGGTGGGCTTTCTTT,CASSEGGRRWAFF
15,NA,NA,TRBV4-2,TRBJ1-1,TGTGCCAGCAGCCCACGACAGACGACGAACACTGAAGCTTTCTTT,CASSPRQTTNTEAFF
16,NA,TRBD1,TRBV28,TRBJ2-7,TGTGCCAGCACCTTAGCCGGGACAGGGGGAATTTACGAGCAGTACTTC,CASTLAGTGGIYEQYF